By its share, the clone carrying this T cell receptor (beta chain) is medium-sized. This sample stems from a study of metastatic and nonmetastatic thyroid tumors. Study-wide context: Malignant thyroid and benign thyroid patients provided blood and tumor or nodule tissue whose repertoires were compared.

Authors' methods: The authors used CDR3 differences across clinicopathological groups to build a distant-metastasis classifier for papillary thyroid cancer. TCRdb re-called the PCR reads with MiXCR. The V and J calls follow TCRdb's processing rather than the paper's. The table lists about 12,000 clones, 9.5% to 13% of them singletons. All patients were untreated before thyroid surgery. The sequence was collected from a female donor with papillary thyroid cancer or a benign thyroid nodule (not recorded which). Some clones in this sample may be carry-over from other donors' samples. Source material: blood.

Here the CDR3 reads CASSLGRRTDTQYF. Here the CDR3 DNA reads TGTGCCAGCAGTTTGGGTAGGCGCACAGATACGCAGTATTTT. The chain joins TRBV28 to TRBJ2-3; D unclear. The CDR3 sequence is 14 residues long. The V gene's germline CDR1 is MDHEN and CDR2 SYDVKM. The V and J ends lost 3 bases and 1 base respectively, with 8 bases between them.